The subject of this entry is one T cell receptor (beta chain). It lacks a known antigen. Base quality data are lacking; no much larger clone is found one base away. TCRB and TCRAD loci were amplified from a standardized quantity of quality-controlled genomic DNA using the immunoSEQ multiplex PCR assay. The V(D)J region was spanned by amplicons of a length sufficient to cover the CDR3 and to identify V and J genes. Amplicon sequencing was performed on an Illumina platform through the commercial immunoSEQ service. The paper's data handling went like this. Corrections for primer bias and sequencing errors followed previously described methods, while TCRAD and TCRB definitions were based on the IMGT database. immunoSEQ Analyzer 3.0 and VDJTools were used for repertoire analysis, which covered basic statistics, V/J segment usage, diversity estimates, rarefaction and pairwise overlap. To estimate diversity, the Chao1, ChaoE, Efron-Thisted, Shannon and inverse Simpson indices were applied, and diversity was also estimated on datasets down-sampled to the smallest sample. Repertoire overlap was assessed by strict matching of CDR3 nucleotide sequence, V gene and J gene, and clustering was done by Jaccard-based multidimensional scaling. TCRdb retrieved this table from immuneACCESS and kept in-frame rearrangements only. Not all clones are present; in checked studies, unresolved V genes account for under half, and no reason is known for the remainder. V and J calls plus clone size are reproduced from that table; the DNA served to infer D and trimming. This sample has 65,000 to 90,000 clones in its table, and 85% to 95% of those were observed once. The ten largest clones represent 0.03% to 0.035% of the sample.

Thymus tissue was obtained as surgical resects removed during corrective cardiac surgery. Donors were immunologically healthy infants undergoing open corrective cardiac surgery for congenital heart defects in Finland. After being mechanically released from the tissue, thymocytes were kept at -70 degrees C in pellets of about 8.5-32 million cells. A QIAsymphony instrument was used to extract genomic DNA from frozen cell pellets. Its CDR3 holds 17 amino acids, cysteine through phenylalanine. Only CDR3 DNA is held: 51 bases, read in frame from base 1. Trimming takes 2 bases from V and 0 bases from J, and the germline ends sit 15 bases apart. The germline V gene gives CDR1 as SGHDT and CDR2 as YYEEEE. The sample is drawn from a study of human thymus T cells (TCRdb year 2020). Notes on the research overall: The study used eight infant thymus samples plus four related peripheral blood samples to characterize TCR alpha and beta repertoires. Donor ages ranged from about 6 to 244 days, and the cohort comprised about six male and a couple of female infants. General study outcomes and caveats: On average, about 810,000 unique TCRB clonotypes were obtained from thymus samples, compared with 65,000 to 90,000 from blood samples. According to the related research, thymic TCR repertoires were highly overlapping among unrelated individuals. Biased V and J gene segment usage appeared to be present in both thymic and peripheral blood repertoires.

The receptor's source is a girl younger than two with a congenital heart defect but otherwise immunologically healthy. Sequenced input: thymus tissue. The chain couples TRBV5-6 to TRBJ2-1; the D gene is perhaps TRBD2, on 6 matching bases. The sequence in DNA is TGTGCCAGCAGCTTTGAGCTGGGCGGGACCTCCTACAATGAGCAGTTCTTC. This is translated as CASSFELGGTSYNEQFF.